Here is one TCR beta chain with its context. The record originates from a study of blood T cell repertoires in COVID-19. Study overall: Sources were T cells, B-cell-depleted T cells, or PBMCs; the material itself was cDNA or gDNA.

Per germline, CDR1 SGHAT and CDR2 FQNNGV. J was trimmed by 0 bases and V by 5 bases; bases with no gene match: 12. The CDR3 consists of 19 residues. Original data processing: Using reference gene primer amplification, nucleated cell counts were estimated. Only in-frame clones appear in the TCRdb table, and some are missing; sequencing was by immunoSEQ multiplex PCR. V, J and clone size reflect that table, while D and trimming were determined from the DNA. Of around 85,000 clones listed, around 85% were seen once; the top ten hold more than 4.5%. Material: peripheral blood. The V and J genes are TRBV11-2 and TRBJ2-3; TRBD2 matches at 12 bases. This receptor was obtained from a man aged 60 to 69 with acute or convalescent COVID-19. For the CDR3, the DNA is TGTGCCAGCAGCACTCGGACTAGCGGGGCGCCCAGAAGCACAGATACGCAGTATTTT. Protein: CASSTRTSGAPRSTDTQYF.